The T cell receptor (beta chain) described here comes from a study of cytomegalovirus exposure and HLA in healthy donors. Study-level background: Researchers previously reported finding roughly 120 million unique TCR beta sequences from about 200 million T cells. HLA-typed donors were the source of about 81 million unique TCRs held in an early data release. Findings of the study overall: Sequences of the TCR beta chain were said to predict the HLA-A and HLA-B alleles of most subjects accurately.

The germline CDR1 and CDR2 sequences are SGHRS and YFSETQ. The V gene lost 5 bases and the J gene lost 0 bases, with 8 bases spanning the gap. The CDR3 consists of 13 residues. This clone appeared once. Its target is unknown. Primers included in the PCR were 60 Vbeta and 13 Jbeta primers. The protocol was immunoSEQ multiplex PCR, while the TCRdb copy is restricted to in-frame clones and leaves out a portion. The sample consists of around 100,000 clones, about four fifths of them appearing once. The specimen was PBMCs. V usage is TRBV5-1 and J usage is TRBJ2-5; a weak D match, TRBD2 (5 bases). The receptor was isolated from a man in his thirties or forties in good health and CMV-seronegative. CDR3 loop: CASRRVYQETQYF. The CDR3 DNA follows: TGCGCCAGCAGGAGGGTATACCAAGAGACCCAGTACTTC. Filled out from reference TRBV5-1 and TRBJ2-5, the complete variable domain reads KAGVTQTPRYLIKTRGQQVTLSCSPISGHRSVSWYQQTPGQGLQFLFEYFSETQRNKGNFPGRFSGRQFSNSRSEMNVSTLELGDSALYLCASRRVYQETQYFGPGTRLLVL.